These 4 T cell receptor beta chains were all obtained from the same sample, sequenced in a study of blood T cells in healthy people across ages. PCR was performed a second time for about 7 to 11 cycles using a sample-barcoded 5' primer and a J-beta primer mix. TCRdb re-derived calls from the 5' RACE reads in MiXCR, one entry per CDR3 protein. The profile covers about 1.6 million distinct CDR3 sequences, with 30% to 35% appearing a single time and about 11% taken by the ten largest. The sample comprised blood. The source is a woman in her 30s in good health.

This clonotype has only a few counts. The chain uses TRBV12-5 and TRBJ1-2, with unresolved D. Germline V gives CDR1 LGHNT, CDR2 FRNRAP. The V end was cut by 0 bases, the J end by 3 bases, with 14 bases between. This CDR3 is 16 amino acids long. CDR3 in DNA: TGTGCTAGTGGTTTGGTACTGGGTTTCACGGACTATGGCTACACCTTC. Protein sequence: CASGLVLGFTDYGYTF.

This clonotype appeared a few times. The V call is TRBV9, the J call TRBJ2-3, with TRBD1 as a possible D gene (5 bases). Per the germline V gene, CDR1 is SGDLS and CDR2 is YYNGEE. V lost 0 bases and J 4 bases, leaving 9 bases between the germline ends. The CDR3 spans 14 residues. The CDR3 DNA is TGTGCCAGCAGCGTAGTAGAAGGGGCAGATACGCAGTATTTT. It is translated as CASSVVEGADTQYF.

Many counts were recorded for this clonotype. The CDR3 DNA is TGTGCCAGCAGCTTAGCGCCCCAGGGGTCCTACGAGCAGTACTTC. As protein: CASSLAPQGSYEQYF. The chain has TRBV7-9 and TRBJ2-7, with TRBD1 as a possible D gene (6 bases). The germline CDR1 and CDR2 sequences are SEHNR and FQNEAQ (reference sequence). V lost 0 bases and J 1 base, leaving 10 bases between the germline ends. The CDR3 totals 15 residues.

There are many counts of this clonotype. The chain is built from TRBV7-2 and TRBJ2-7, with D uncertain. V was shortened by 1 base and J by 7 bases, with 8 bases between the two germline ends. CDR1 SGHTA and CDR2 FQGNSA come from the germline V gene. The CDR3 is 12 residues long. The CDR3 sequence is CASSLVGVEQYF. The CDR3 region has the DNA TGTGCCAGCAGCTTAGTAGGCGTAGAGCAGTACTTC.